Shown below are 8 T cell receptor beta chains from a single sample sequenced in a study of T cells after yellow fever vaccination (dated by TCRdb to 2018 to 2020). Receptors were amplified or captured by 5' RACE. TCRdb names Illumina HiSeq 2500 as the instrument used. TCRdb redid the processing of the public reads, applying fastp at Q25 and MiXCR, and retained in-frame beta chains. When rows share a CDR3 protein, they turn into one entry using the most common DNA and genes. This sample comprises about 140,000 distinct CDR3 sequences, more than 6.5% of them detected only once. The ten largest clones capture 0.5% to 0.65% of the sample. The intended sense of this specimen's treatment or condition label: live attenuated yellow fever vaccine strain. The specimen was CD4+ T cells sorted from PBMCs, collected 10 days after the yellow fever booster vaccination. The receptors shown here come from a man aged 25 to 40 who received the YFV17D yellow fever vaccine.

The sample holds many counts of this clonotype. V is TRBV12-3 or TRBV12-4 and J is TRBJ1-1; TRBD1 is a possible D gene (5 bases). This CDR3 is 13 amino acids long. V lost 5 bases to trimming and J lost 10 bases, with 17 bases between them. CDR3 bases: TGTGCCAGCAGTCCCCGGTACCAGGGAAGAGCTTTCTTT. It specifies CASSPRYQGRAFF.

This chain links TRBV7-2 with TRBJ2-3; 9 nucleotides line up with TRBD2. This CDR3 is built from 15 residues. CDR1 is SGHTA and CDR2 is FQGNSA in the germline V gene. V was pared by 5 bases and J by 2 bases, with 5 bases of the junction left unmatched. CDR3 in amino acids: CASSPTSGLTDTQYF. In nucleotides, the CDR3 is TGTGCCAGCAGCCCTACTAGCGGGCTCACAGATACGCAGTATTTT.

This clonotype was detected ten times or more. This chain connects TRBV7-2 to TRBJ2-5; 10 nucleotides line up with TRBD2. Germline CDR1 SGHTA, CDR2 FQGNSA. The CDR3 runs 16 residues. The V gene end was trimmed by 5 bases and the J gene end by 3 bases; junction bases not matched to a gene: 9. The CDR3 DNA reads TGTGCCAGCAGCCCACCGGGACTAGCGTACGAAGAGACCCAGTACTTC. The encoded protein is CASSPPGLAYEETQYF.

At least ten counts were recorded for this clonotype. The chain links TRBV28 to TRBJ1-4; 9 positions agree with TRBD1. The V and J ends lost 5 bases and 6 bases, in that order; junction bases with no gene match: 7. This CDR3 has 15 amino acids. CDR1 is MDHEN, CDR2 SYDVKM, per germline. CDR3 DNA sequence: TGTGCCAGCAGTGTCACAGGGGGCCGTGATGAAAAACTGTTTTTT. The encoded protein is CASSVTGGRDEKLFF.

This chain joins TRBV7-9 and TRBJ2-5; 12 positions agree with TRBD1. The germline CDR1 and CDR2 sequences are SEHNR and FQNEAQ (reference sequence). The CDR3 runs 17 residues. V was clipped by 1 base and J by 5 bases; unmatched bases: 8. The CDR3 DNA reads as TGTGCCAGCAGCTTAGAGCCCGGGACAGGGGGCAAGGAGACCCAGTACTTC. It translates to CASSLEPGTGGKETQYF.

This clonotype was detected ten times or more. The rearrangement uses TRBV6-4 and TRBJ2-3; D not certain. This CDR3 spans 17 amino acids. The V gene lost 4 bases and the J gene lost 1 base, with 18 bases spanning the gap. Germline values: CDR1 MRHNA, CDR2 SNTAGT. CDR3 in DNA: TGTGCCAGCAGTGTCGTTTTAGGGCCCCTCGGCACAGATACGCAGTATTTT. It encodes CASSVVLGPLGTDTQYF.

The table lists this clonotype with many counts. CDR3: CASSFSGGRVDTQYF. CDR3 bases: TGTGCCAGCAGCTTCTCGGGCGGGAGGGTGGATACGCAGTATTTT. The chain carries TRBV7-2 and TRBJ2-3, with 9 bases identical to TRBD2. The CDR3 is 15 residues long. Germline values: CDR1 SGHTA, CDR2 FQGNSA. The V segment lost 3 bases and the J segment 6 bases; nucleotides outside the gene matches: 7.

This clonotype was recorded many times. The chain links TRBV12-3 or TRBV12-4 to TRBJ1-1; 7 nucleotides line up with TRBD1. Losses at the gene ends were 5 bases for V and 1 base for J; bases not matched to a gene: 13. CDR3 length equals 17 residues. CDR3 nucleotide sequence: TGTGCCAGCAGTCCGACTGTGACAGGGCGGCCGAACACTGAAGCTTTCTTT. It specifies CASSPTVTGRPNTEAFF.